The 30 T cell receptor beta chains below were found in one sample sequenced in a study of blood T cells in healthy people across ages. A second PCR, run for about 7 to 11 cycles, used a sample-barcoded 5' primer plus a J-beta primer mix. TCRdb re-derived calls from the 5' RACE reads in MiXCR, one entry per CDR3 protein. The sample records about 1.4 million distinct CDR3 sequences, roughly 59% being singletons. The sequenced sample consisted of blood. Source of these receptors: a man aged 18 to 35 in good health.

The gene calls are TRBV29-1 and TRBJ2-5, with 9 bases lining up with TRBD2. CDR1 and CDR2 (germline): SQVTM, ANQGSEA. The trim removed 3 bases at V and 2 bases at J, leaving 4 bases unmatched. The CDR3 extends over 14 amino acids. The CDR3 DNA reads as TGCAGCGTTGAGAGGCTAGCGGGACAAGAGACCCAGTACTTC. Its protein is CSVERLAGQETQYF. Complete variable domain (other parts from reference TRBV29-1 and TRBJ2-5): SAVISQKPSRDICQRGTSLTIQCQVDSQVTMMFWYRQQPGQSLTLIATANQGSEATYESGFVIDKFPISRPNLTFSTLTVSNMSPEDSSIYLCSVERLAGQETQYFGPGTRLLVL.

V and J are TRBV29-1 and TRBJ2-6, with D hard to call. The CDR3 loop spans 14 amino acids. Germline V gives CDR1 SQVTM, CDR2 ANQGSEA. The V gene lost 3 bases and the J gene lost 0 bases, with 6 bases spanning the gap. The CDR3 DNA reads TGCAGCGTTGACCGGATCTCTGGGGCCAACGTCCTGACTTTC. Translation: CSVDRISGANVLTF.

This chain links TRBV29-1 with TRBJ2-5; D uncertain. The V gene's germline CDR1 is SQVTM and CDR2 ANQGSEA. Deletions cut 3 bases from V and 5 bases from J, with 13 bases between. The CDR3 sequence is 13 residues long. The CDR3 spells CSVEESLGETQYF. The CDR3 bases are TGCAGCGTTGAGGAGTCATTAGGGGAGACCCAGTACTTC.

The chain carries TRBV12-3 or TRBV12-4 and TRBJ1-1; D possibly corresponds to TRBD1 (5 bases). Trimming took 3 bases from V and 6 from J, leaving 14 bases between them. This CDR3 has 14 amino acids. CDR3 DNA: TGTGCCAGCAGTTTGCGTCTTGGGGGGGCTGAAGCTTTCTTT. It is translated as CASSLRLGGAEAFF.

This clonotype has a count of ten or more. V is TRBV4-1 and J is TRBJ2-5; D remains unclear. The CDR3 covers 15 residues. The V end lost 2 bases, the J end lost 2 bases, and 12 bases lay between the germline ends. The germline V gene has CDR1 MGHRA and CDR2 YSYEKL. CDR3: CASSQNSVGQETQYF. CDR3 bases: TGCGCCAGCAGCCAAAACTCAGTTGGGCAAGAGACCCAGTACTTC.

The chain couples TRBV4-1 to TRBJ2-7; D may match TRBD1 or TRBD2 (5 bases each). CDR1 MGHRA and CDR2 YSYEKL come from the germline V gene. The CDR3 length is 15 residues. V was cut by 1 base and J by 0 bases, with 10 bases left in between. CDR3 coding DNA: TGCGCCAGCAGCCAAGCTCTAGGGACCTCCTACGAGCAGTACTTC. It yields the protein CASSQALGTSYEQYF.

The V call is TRBV30, the J call TRBJ2-7; D remains ambiguous. Germline assignment: CDR1 GTSNPN and CDR2 SVGIG (reference sequence). The CDR3 is 15 amino acids. V was cut by 0 bases and J by 0 bases, with 12 bases left in between. The CDR3 here is CAWSVMAEASYEQYF. The CDR3 nucleotides read TGTGCCTGGAGTGTAATGGCGGAAGCCTCCTACGAGCAGTACTTC. The full variable domain, rest sourced from reference TRBV30 and TRBJ2-7, is SQTIHQWPATLVQPVGSPLSLECTVEGTSNPNLYWYRQAAGRGLQLLFYSVGIGQISSEVPQNLSASRPQDRQFILSSKKLLLSDSGFYLCAWSVMAEASYEQYFGPGTRLTVT.

This chain links TRBV6-2 or TRBV6-3 with TRBJ1-2; D is ambiguous. Germline V gene sequence: CDR1 MNHEY, CDR2 SVGEGT. The V end lost 6 bases, the J end lost 6 bases, and 14 bases lay between the germline ends. This CDR3 spans 13 amino acids. CDR3 nucleotides: TGTGCCAGCAGCACCGACACCATCGATGGCTACACCTTC. Translated: CASSTDTIDGYTF.

This sequence joins TRBV4-1 and TRBJ1-5; D is undetermined. The V and J ends lost 4 bases and 2 bases respectively, with 9 bases between them. The CDR3 has 14 residues. The germline V gene has CDR1 MGHRA and CDR2 YSYEKL. The CDR3 DNA reads as TGCGCCAGCAGCCTATCGGATGGCAATCAGCCCCAGCATTTT. This encodes CASSLSDGNQPQHF.

The chain employs TRBV20-1 and TRBJ1-3, with 8 bases matching TRBD1. This CDR3 has 14 residues. The germline V gene encodes CDR1 DFQATT and CDR2 SNEGSKA (reference sequence). The ends lost 6 bases at V and 2 bases at J; junction bases unmatched: 6. CDR3: CSARGQVTGNTIYF. The DNA of the CDR3 is TGCAGTGCAAGGGGACAGGTTACTGGAAACACCATATATTTT.

The rearrangement uses TRBV20-1 and TRBJ2-5; 8 bases line up with TRBD2. Germline lookup yields CDR1 DFQATT and CDR2 SNEGSKA (reference sequence). J gave up 5 bases and V 3 bases, and 8 bases lay outside the gene matches. The CDR3 has 14 amino acids. The CDR3 here is CSASLAGTGETQYF. CDR3 DNA: TGCAGTGCTAGTCTAGCGGGCACGGGGGAGACCCAGTACTTC.

In its sample, this clonotype was seen a few times. The rearrangement links TRBV5-4 to TRBJ2-3, with 12 positions matching TRBD2. V shed 4 bases, J shed 2 bases, and the junction held 14 bases outside the gene matches. This CDR3 has 19 amino acids. Germline V gene data show CDR1 as SGHNT and CDR2 as YYREEE (reference sequence). The CDR3 loop is CASSPRTSGIPYSTDTQYF. CDR3 in DNA: TGTGCCAGCAGCCCTCGGACTAGCGGGATCCCTTATTCCACAGATACGCAGTATTTT. The full variable domain, completed using reference TRBV5-4 and TRBJ2-3, is ETGVTQSPTHLIKTRGQQVTLRCSSQSGHNTVSWYQQALGQGPQFIFQYYREEENGRGNFPPRFSGLQFPNYSSELNVNALELDDSALYLCASSPRTSGIPYSTDTQYFGPGTRLTVL.

This rearrangement joins TRBV28 to TRBJ2-1, with D hard to call. V was shortened by 8 bases and J by 4 bases, with 12 bases between the two germline ends. The CDR3 runs 13 residues. Per the germline V gene, CDR1 is MDHEN and CDR2 is SYDVKM. The CDR3 DNA sequence: TGTGCCAGCTTGGGGAACAGTTACAATGAGCAGTTCTTC. This gives the protein CASLGNSYNEQFF.

The chain carries TRBV7-8 and TRBJ1-2; 10 bases are a match to TRBD1. This CDR3 contains 19 residues. Unmatched junction bases numbered 17, after V lost 4 bases and J lost 3 bases. CDR1 is SGHVS and CDR2 is FQNEAQ in the germline V gene. The DNA of the CDR3 is TGTGCCAGCAGCTACGAGGGCCGGTGGGGGACAGGGGCCGACTATGGCTACACCTTC. This sequence encodes CASSYEGRWGTGADYGYTF.

This clonotype came up a few times. This chain uses TRBV20-1 with TRBJ2-7; the D call may be TRBD1 or TRBD2 (5 bases each). Trimming removed 3 bases from V and 7 bases from J, with 10 bases in between. The CDR3 sequence is 11 residues long. The germline gives CDR1 DFQATT, CDR2 SNEGSKA (reference sequence). The CDR3: CSASSWGEQYF. In DNA, the CDR3 is TGCAGTGCTAGCAGTTGGGGGGAGCAGTACTTC.

This chain uses TRBV15 with TRBJ2-7, with 9 bases fitting TRBD1. This CDR3 spans 15 amino acids. Germline CDR1 is LNHNV and CDR2 is YYDKDF (reference sequence). V was pared by 4 bases and J by 1 base, with 5 bases of the junction left unmatched. DNA for the CDR3: TGTGCCACCAGCAAGGAGGACAGGGGATCCTACGAGCAGTACTTC. It encodes CATSKEDRGSYEQYF. The whole variable domain, filled in from reference TRBV15 and TRBJ2-7, reads DAMVIQNPRYQVTQFGKPVTLSCSQTLNHNVMYWYQQKSSQAPKLLFHYYDKDFNNEADTPDNFQSRRPNTSFCFLDIRSPGLGDTAMYLCATSKEDRGSYEQYFGPGTRLTVT.

This clonotype was detected a few times. This rearrangement joins TRBV7-2 to TRBJ1-2; D ambiguous. Per the germline V gene, CDR1 is SGHTA and CDR2 is FQGNSA. Between the trimmed V and J ends, which lost 5 bases and 8 bases, there was a span of 15 bases. This CDR3 comprises 13 residues. The CDR3 loop is CASSPDRTVGYTF. Written as DNA, the CDR3 is TGTGCCAGCAGCCCAGATCGGACCGTCGGCTACACCTTC.

The gene calls are TRBV7-2 and TRBJ1-2, with unresolved D. V shed 0 bases and J shed 4 bases, with 9 bases lying between them. There are 14 residues in the CDR3. CDR1 is SGHTA and CDR2 is FQGNSA in the germline V gene. CDR3: CASSLAQALYGYTF. CDR3 bases: TGTGCCAGCAGCTTAGCTCAGGCGCTCTATGGCTACACCTTC.

This chain links TRBV27 with TRBJ2-5, with D possibly being TRBD1 (6 bases). V lost 6 bases to trimming and J lost 5 bases, with 16 bases between them. The CDR3 covers 14 residues. The V gene's germline CDR1 is MNHEY and CDR2 SMNVEV (reference sequence). The CDR3 protein is CASRSLQGWETQYF. The CDR3 nucleotides read TGTGCCAGCAGATCCTTACAGGGATGGGAGACCCAGTACTTC.

This chain uses TRBV7-8 with TRBJ2-2; the D is unclear. V lost 1 base and J lost 1, with 7 bases in between. The CDR3 length is 15 residues. Germline CDR1 and CDR2: SGHVS and FQNEAQ. The CDR3 sequence: CASSLVAQNTGELFF. The CDR3, as DNA: TGTGCCAGCAGCTTAGTTGCACAGAACACCGGGGAGCTGTTTTTT.

V and J are TRBV5-1 and TRBJ1-1, with a possible D match to TRBD1 (6 bases). Trimming stripped 1 base from V and 6 bases from J, with 16 bases between. Germline V gene sequence: CDR1 SGHRS, CDR2 YFSETQ. This CDR3 region has 15 residues. The chain's CDR3 is CASSLPPTGQPEAFF. CDR3 bases: TGCGCCAGCAGCTTGCCTCCAACAGGGCAACCTGAAGCTTTCTTT.

This clonotype has a handful of counts. This sequence joins TRBV9 and TRBJ1-2; a weak D match, TRBD1 (5 bases). The CDR3 runs 15 residues. V lost 0 bases, J lost 7 bases, and 16 bases lay in between. CDR1 and CDR2 (germline): SGDLS, YYNGEE. CDR3 DNA: TGTGCCAGCAGCGTAGCTAATCTCGGGGCAGTTGGCTACACCTTC. Translating it yields CASSVANLGAVGYTF.

The V gene is TRBV11-2, the J gene TRBJ2-7, with a weak D call TRBD1 (5 bases). This CDR3 has 13 residues. Germline CDR1 SGHAT, CDR2 FQNNGV. Trimming shortened V by 5 bases and J by 5 bases, and 13 bases separated the two germline ends. The CDR3 DNA reads as TGTGCCAGCAGCCGTTGGCAGGGTGACGAGCAGTACTTC. Translating it yields CASSRWQGDEQYF.

This clonotype has a handful of counts. This chain uses TRBV12-5 with TRBJ1-2; 7 bases are a match to TRBD1. The CDR3 loop spans 16 amino acids. From germline, CDR1 is LGHNT and CDR2 FRNRAP. The J segment lost 2 bases and the V segment lost 3 bases, leaving 9 bases of the junction unmatched. The chain's CDR3 is CASGFRAGGGNYGYTF. Written as DNA, the CDR3 is TGTGCTAGTGGTTTCCGGGCAGGGGGAGGGAACTATGGCTACACCTTC.

This clonotype has a handful of counts. CDR3 sequence: CASRLKGPYNSPLHF. The CDR3 DNA sequence: TGTGCCAGCAGATTGAAGGGCCCCTATAATTCACCCCTCCACTTT. The V call is TRBV27, the J call TRBJ1-6; D ambiguous. The germline gives CDR1 MNHEY, CDR2 SMNVEV (reference sequence). There are 15 residues in the CDR3. V lost 6 bases, J lost 2 bases, and 11 bases lay in between.

This clonotype has only a few counts. The chain joins TRBV28 to TRBJ2-7; TRBD2 matches 8 bases. CDR1 is MDHEN and CDR2 is SYDVKM in the germline V gene. The CDR3 contains 14 residues. V was pared by 5 bases and J by 3 bases, with 6 bases of the junction left unmatched. The CDR3 is CASSGRGAGYEQYF. In DNA, the CDR3 is TGTGCCAGCAGTGGGCGGGGGGCGGGCTACGAGCAGTACTTC.

This chain connects TRBV20-1 to TRBJ2-5; no definite D call. Germline lookup yields CDR1 DFQATT and CDR2 SNEGSKA (reference sequence). The length of the CDR3 is 14 residues. V was trimmed by 4 bases and J by 4 bases, leaving 16 bases between them. As DNA, the CDR3 is TGCAGTGCTACCCCAAGGGCCGTCGGAGAGACCCAGTACTTC. Translation gives CSATPRAVGETQYF.

The rearrangement links TRBV2 to TRBJ2-7, with D unresolved. Trimming shortened V by 4 bases and J by 7 bases, and 20 bases separated the two germline ends. Germline values: CDR1 SNHLY, CDR2 FYNNEI. CDR3 size: 15 residues. The CDR3 region is CASSGSKGGYNEQYF. The DNA for the CDR3 is TGTGCCAGCAGTGGGTCCAAGGGCGGATACAATGAGCAGTACTTC.

The chain joins TRBV11-2 to TRBJ2-7; 8 bases map to TRBD2. From germline, CDR1 is SGHAT and CDR2 FQNNGV. This CDR3 contains 15 residues. V was clipped by 3 bases and J by 1 base; unmatched bases: 5. CDR3 amino acids: CASSFGLAQSYEQYF. DNA of the CDR3: TGTGCCAGCAGCTTCGGACTAGCCCAATCCTACGAGCAGTACTTC.

The chain recombines TRBV2 with TRBJ2-6; the D is unclear. V was shortened by 8 bases and J by 0 bases, with 8 bases between the two germline ends. The CDR3 is made up of 14 amino acids. Germline CDR1 SNHLY, CDR2 FYNNEI. The CDR3 spells CASLLISGANVLTF. The CDR3 DNA sequence: TGTGCCAGCCTACTGATCTCTGGGGCCAACGTCCTGACTTTC.